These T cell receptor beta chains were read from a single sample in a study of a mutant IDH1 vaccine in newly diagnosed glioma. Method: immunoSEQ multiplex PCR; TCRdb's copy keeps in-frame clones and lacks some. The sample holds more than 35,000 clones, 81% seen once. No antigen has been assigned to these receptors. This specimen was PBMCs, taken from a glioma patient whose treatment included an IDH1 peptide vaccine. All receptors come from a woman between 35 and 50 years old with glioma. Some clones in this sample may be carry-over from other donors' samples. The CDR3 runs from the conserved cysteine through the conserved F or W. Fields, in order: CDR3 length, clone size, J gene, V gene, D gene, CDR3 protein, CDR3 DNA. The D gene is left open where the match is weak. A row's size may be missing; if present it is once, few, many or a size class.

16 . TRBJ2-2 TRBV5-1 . CASSFGLLGAPGELFF TGCGCCAGCAGCTTCGGCCTCCTTGGGGCTCCCGGGGAGCTGTTTTTT
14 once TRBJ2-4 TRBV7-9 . CASSLAGTKNIQYF TGTGCCAGCAGCTTAGCAGGGACCAAAAACATTCAGTACTTC
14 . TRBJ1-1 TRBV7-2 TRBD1 CASSRGQEDTRAFF TGTGCCAGCAGCCGTGGACAGGAGGATACGCGAGCTTTCTTT
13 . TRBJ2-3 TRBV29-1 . CSAAGTPIHMQYF TGCAGCGCTGCCGGGACTCCCATCCATATGCAGTATTTT
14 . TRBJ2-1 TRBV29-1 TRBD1 CSVRHRGAYNEQFF TGCAGCGTCCGACACAGGGGGGCCTACAATGAGCAGTTCTTC
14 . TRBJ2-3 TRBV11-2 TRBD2 CASSLGTRGDTQYF TGTGCCAGCAGCTTAGGGACTAGAGGGGATACGCAGTATTTT
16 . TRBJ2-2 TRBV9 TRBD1 CASSVERTGSAGELFF TGTGCCAGCAGCGTCGAGAGGACAGGGTCGGCCGGGGAGCTGTTTTTT
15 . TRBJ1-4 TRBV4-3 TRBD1 CASSRRQGANEKLFF TGCGCCAGCAGCCGTCGACAGGGAGCTAATGAAAAACTGTTTTTT
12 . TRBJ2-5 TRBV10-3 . CAISGPQETQYF TGTGCCATCAGTGGGCCTCAAGAGACCCAGTACTTC
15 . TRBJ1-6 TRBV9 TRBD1 CASSVSGTDNSPLHF TGTGCCAGCAGCGTATCGGGGACAGATAATTCACCCCTCCACTTT
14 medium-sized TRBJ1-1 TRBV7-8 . CASSSYREGTEAFF TGTGCCAGCAGCTCCTACAGGGAGGGCACTGAAGCTTTCTTT
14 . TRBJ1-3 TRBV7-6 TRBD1 CASGPGQGGHTIYF TGTGCCAGCGGACCGGGACAGGGAGGTCACACCATATATTTT
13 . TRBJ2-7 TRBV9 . CASWDGHSDEQYF TGTGCCAGCTGGGATGGACACTCAGACGAGCAGTACTTC
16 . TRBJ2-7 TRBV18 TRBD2 CASSPNSLAGSYEQYF TGTGCCAGCTCACCAAACTCCCTAGCGGGGTCCTACGAGCAGTACTTC
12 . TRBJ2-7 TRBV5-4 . CASSLEGLEQYF TGTGCCAGCAGCTTGGAAGGGCTCGAGCAGTACTTC
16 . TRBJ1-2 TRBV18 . CASSPPGGDTPYGYTF TGTGCCAGCTCACCACCGGGAGGAGACACCCCCTATGGCTACACCTTC
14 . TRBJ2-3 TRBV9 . CASSVSGSTDTQYF TGTGCCAGCAGCGTATCCGGGTCGACAGATACGCAGTATTTT
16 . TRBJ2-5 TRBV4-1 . CASSQTRDFSVETQYF TGCGCCAGCAGCCAAACCAGGGACTTTAGCGTGGAGACCCAGTACTTC
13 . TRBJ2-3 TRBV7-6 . CASSAYGKDTQYF TGTGCCAGCAGCGCATACGGGAAGGATACGCAGTATTTT
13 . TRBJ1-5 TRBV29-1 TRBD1 CSARGQPNQPQHF TGCAGCGCAAGGGGGCAGCCCAATCAGCCCCAGCATTTT
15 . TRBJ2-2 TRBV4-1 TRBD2 CASSQEGRGTGELFF TGCGCCAGCAGCCAAGAAGGGAGGGGCACCGGGGAGCTGTTTTTT
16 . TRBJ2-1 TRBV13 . CASSTNRDRTYNEQFF TGTGCCAGCAGCACAAACCGGGACCGTACCTACAATGAGCAGTTCTTC
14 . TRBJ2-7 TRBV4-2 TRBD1 CASSPRDRIYEQYF TGTGCCAGCAGCCCCCGGGACAGGATCTACGAGCAGTACTTC
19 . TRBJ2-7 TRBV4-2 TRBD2 CASSREGGTSGRSSYEQYF TGTGCCAGCAGCCGCGAGGGGGGGACTAGCGGGAGGAGCTCCTACGAGCAGTACTTC
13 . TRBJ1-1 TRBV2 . CASSYDSNTEAFF TGTGCCAGCAGCTACGACTCGAACACTGAAGCTTTCTTT
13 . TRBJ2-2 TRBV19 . CASSWTNTGELFF TGTGCCAGTAGTTGGACGAACACCGGGGAGCTGTTTTTT
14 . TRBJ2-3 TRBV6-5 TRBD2 CATKDDRGGRAQYF TGTGCCACCAAGGATGACCGGGGGGGCCGGGCGCAGTATTTT
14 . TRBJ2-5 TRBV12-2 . CASRFPGQQETQYF TGTGCAAGTCGCTTTCCGGGACAGCAAGAGACCCAGTACTTC
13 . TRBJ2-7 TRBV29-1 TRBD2 CSGQIAGGYEQYF TGCAGCGGCCAGATAGCGGGAGGGTACGAGCAGTACTTC
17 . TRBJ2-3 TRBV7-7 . CASSLASGAGGTDTQYF TGTGCTAGCAGCTTGGCTTCAGGGGCTGGGGGCACAGATACGCAGTATTTT
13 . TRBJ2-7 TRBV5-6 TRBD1 CASSSGTGNEQYF TGTGCCAGCAGCTCCGGGACAGGGAACGAGCAGTACTTC
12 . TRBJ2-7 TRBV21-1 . CASIAGGYEQYF TGTGCCAGCATCGCCGGGGGCTACGAGCAGTACTTC
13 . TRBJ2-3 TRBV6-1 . CASSEVWGDTQYF TGTGCCAGCAGTGAAGTGTGGGGGGATACGCAGTATTTT
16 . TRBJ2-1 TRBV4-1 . CASSQESSIRNNEQFF TGCGCCAGCAGCCAAGAATCCAGTATCAGAAACAATGAGCAGTTCTTC
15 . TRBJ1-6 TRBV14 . CASSQDLGAGSPLHF TGTGCCAGCAGCCAAGATCTGGGGGCAGGGTCACCCCTCCACTTT
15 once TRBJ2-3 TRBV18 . CASSPPVAVRDTQYF TGTGCCAGCTCACCACCGGTCGCAGTGCGGGATACGCAGTATTTT
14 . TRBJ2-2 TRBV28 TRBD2 CASKLAGSTGELFF TGTGCCAGCAAACTAGCGGGAAGCACCGGGGAGCTGTTTTTT
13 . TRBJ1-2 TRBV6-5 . CASSLGVVYGYTF TGTGCCAGCAGTCTGGGGGTAGTCTATGGCTACACCTTC
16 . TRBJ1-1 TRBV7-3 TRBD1 CASSLTGWRDRVGAFF TGTGCCAGCAGCTTAACGGGATGGAGGGACAGGGTTGGAGCTTTCTTT
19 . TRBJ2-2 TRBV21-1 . CASSKVGEGQSSENGELFF TGTGCCAGCAGCAAAGTAGGGGAAGGACAGTCGAGTGAGAACGGGGAGCTGTTTTTT
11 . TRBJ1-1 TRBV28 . CASRVATEAFF TGTGCCAGCAGGGTGGCCACTGAAGCTTTCTTT
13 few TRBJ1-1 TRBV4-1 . CASSQPMNTEAFF TGCGCCAGCAGCCAGCCCATGAACACTGAAGCTTTCTTT
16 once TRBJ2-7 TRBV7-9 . CASSSLGAESTYEQYF TGTGCCAGCAGCTCCTTAGGGGCCGAATCAACCTACGAGCAGTACTTC
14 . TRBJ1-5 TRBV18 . CASSPARGNQPQHF TGTGCCAGCTCCCCAGCACGGGGCAATCAGCCCCAGCATTTT
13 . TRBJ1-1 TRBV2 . CASQTGRNTEAFF TGTGCCAGTCAAACAGGACGGAACACTGAAGCTTTCTTT
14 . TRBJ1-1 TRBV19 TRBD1 CASSIDRDSTEAFF TGTGCCAGTAGTATAGATCGGGACAGCACTGAAGCTTTCTTT
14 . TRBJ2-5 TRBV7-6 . CASSLGGGPETQYF TGTGCCAGCAGCTTAGGTGGGGGACCTGAGACCCAGTACTTC
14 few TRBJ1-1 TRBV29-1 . CSVEMAFTNTEAFF TGCAGCGTTGAGATGGCATTCACGAACACTGAAGCTTTCTTT
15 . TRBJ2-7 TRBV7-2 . CASSRGLQGSYEQYF TGTGCCAGCAGTCGCGGTTTACAAGGCTCCTACGAGCAGTACTTC
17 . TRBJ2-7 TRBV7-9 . CASSLVVKNYWLGEQYF TGTGCCAGCAGCTTAGTTGTGAAGAACTACTGGCTGGGCGAGCAGTACTTC